The 21 T cell receptor beta chains in this list originate from one sample, sequenced in a study of shared clonotypes between healthy human individuals. Sequenced by immunoSEQ multiplex PCR; TCRdb stores in-frame clones only, minus some. The sample consists of some 1.5 million clones, over 95% of them appearing once. Material: naive CD4+ T cells sorted from blood. Subset noted: CD45RA+ positively selected. These receptor sequences come from a man younger than 40 in good health.

The CDR3 region has the DNA TGTGCCAGCAACCGAGCGGGACGGTATGGCGAGCAGTACTTC. This translates into CASNRAGRYGEQYF. The V and J genes are TRBV27 and TRBJ2-7, with 7 bases lining up with TRBD2. CDR1 is MNHEY and CDR2 is SMNVEV in the germline V gene (reference sequence). With 7 bases clipped from V and 6 bases from J, the junction kept 12 bases outside the gene matches. CDR3 length: 14 amino acids.

The genes are TRBV14 and TRBJ1-5, with no clear D. The CDR3 spans 12 residues. From germline, CDR1 is SGHDN and CDR2 FVKESK. The V gene lost 1 base and the J gene lost 7 bases, with 5 bases spanning the gap. The CDR3 loop is CASSQVRQPQHF. CDR3 nucleotide sequence: TGTGCCAGCAGCCAAGTGAGGCAGCCCCAGCATTTT.

This clone was seen once. The chain couples TRBV7-9 to TRBJ2-7; TRBD1 is a possible D gene (6 bases). V lost 3 bases and J lost 6, with 21 bases in between. Germline V gene data show CDR1 as SEHNR and CDR2 as FQNEAQ (reference sequence). There are 16 residues in the CDR3. The CDR3 sequence is CASSLGDRPRVIEQYF. CDR3 DNA sequence: TGTGCCAGCAGCTTGGGAGACAGGCCTCGGGTCATCGAGCAGTACTTC.

The chain has TRBV18 and TRBJ1-1, with D tentatively TRBD1 (5 bases). This CDR3 region has 15 residues. CDR1 is KGHSH, CDR2 LQKENI, per germline. V lost 3 bases to trimming and J lost 4 bases, with 15 bases between them. The CDR3: CASSPLGQGVTEAFF. In nucleotides, the CDR3 is TGTGCCAGCTCACCCCTGGGGCAGGGAGTCACTGAAGCTTTCTTT.

The chain employs TRBV7-2 and TRBJ1-2; no firm D call. CDR1 SGHTA and CDR2 FQGNSA come from the germline V gene. V shed 2 bases and J shed 2 bases, with 12 bases lying between them. The CDR3 covers 15 residues. The CDR3 nucleotides are TGTGCCAGCAGCTTATCGGTAAATGTCAACTATGGCTACACCTTC. It translates to CASSLSVNVNYGYTF.

This chain uses TRBV9 with TRBJ2-3; TRBD1 matches at 8 bases. The V segment lost 3 bases and the J segment 3 bases; nucleotides outside the gene matches: 15. The CDR3 has 18 residues. CDR1 and CDR2 from the germline V gene are SGDLS and YYNGEE. DNA for the CDR3: TGTGCCAGCAGCGAGGACTCAGGGGGCAGGTACGGGACAGATACGCAGTATTTT. Translation: CASSEDSGGRYGTDTQYF.

The chain has TRBV5-6 and TRBJ2-5; D unresolved. The CDR3 has 12 residues. V was cut by 2 bases and J by 6 bases, with 8 bases left in between. Germline V gene sequence: CDR1 SGHDT, CDR2 YYEEEE. The CDR3 spells CASSFFVQTQYF. CDR3 DNA: TGTGCCAGCAGCTTTTTTGTCCAGACCCAGTACTTC.

The chain carries TRBV19 and TRBJ2-3, with TRBD2 as a possible D gene (5 bases). The CDR3 extends over 14 amino acids. With 0 bases removed from V and 9 bases from J, the gap between germline ends came to 13 bases. The germline CDR1 and CDR2 sequences are LNHDA and SQIVND (reference sequence). CDR3 amino acids: CASSIDPTSKTQYF. In nucleotides, the CDR3 is TGTGCCAGTAGTATAGATCCTACTAGTAAGACGCAGTATTTT. Together with reference TRBV19 and TRBJ2-3, the CDR3 gives the full variable domain: DGGITQSPKYLFRKEGQNVTLSCEQNLNHDAMYWYRQDPGQGLRLIYYSQIVNDFQKGDIAEGYSVSREKKESFPLTVTSAQKNPTAFYLCASSIDPTSKTQYFGPGTRLTVL.

The chain couples TRBV19 to TRBJ2-2; D is unresolved. Germline V lookup: CDR1 LNHDA, CDR2 SQIVND (reference sequence). The CDR3 loop spans 17 amino acids. The V gene lost 6 bases and the J gene lost 3 bases, with 20 bases spanning the gap. DNA of the CDR3: TGTGCCAGTAGCAAAGATTTGCCGGCAATGCACACCGGGGAGCTGTTTTTT. Residues: CASSKDLPAMHTGELFF.

The genes are TRBV10-3 and TRBJ2-2, with 9 bases identical to TRBD2. There are 12 residues in the CDR3. Germline V gene lookup returns CDR1 ENHRY and CDR2 SYGVKD. V lost 9 bases, J lost 8 bases, and 4 bases stayed unmatched. The CDR3 region has the DNA TGTGCCATGGGACTAGCAAGGGGGGAGCTGTTTTTT. Protein sequence: CAMGLARGELFF.

The chain is built from TRBV18 and TRBJ2-3; the match to TRBD1 covers 9 bases. J gave up 4 bases and V 2 bases, and 10 bases lay outside the gene matches. There are 17 residues in the CDR3. Germline loops: CDR1 KGHSH, CDR2 LQKENI. The CDR3 region is CASSPGIRDRVSDTQYF. The CDR3 coding sequence is TGTGCCAGCTCACCAGGGATCCGGGACAGGGTGTCAGATACGCAGTATTTT.

CDR3 coding DNA: TGTGCCAGCAGCTTGGCTGGCCCCTACAATGAGCAGTTCTTC. Protein product: CASSLAGPYNEQFF. The genes are TRBV5-5 and TRBJ2-1; D remains unclear. V lost 0 bases, J lost 2 bases, and 6 bases lay in between. CDR3 size: 14 residues. The V gene's germline CDR1 is SGHKS and CDR2 YYEKEE (reference sequence).

This chain joins TRBV5-5 and TRBJ2-7, with 9 bases matching TRBD1. This CDR3 spans 20 amino acids. The V segment lost 4 bases and the J segment 6 bases; nucleotides outside the gene matches: 26. Germline V gives CDR1 SGHKS, CDR2 YYEKEE (reference sequence). The DNA of the CDR3 is TGTGCCAGCAGCGTCTTGGGGTTTCAGATACCGGGACAGGGAGACGTCGAGCAGTACTTC. Translating gives CASSVLGFQIPGQGDVEQYF.

The sample holds one count of this clone. The rearrangement links TRBV29-1 to TRBJ1-2; 8 nucleotides match TRBD1. Germline-derived CDR1 and CDR2 are SQVTM and ANQGSEA. This CDR3 spans 13 amino acids. The ends lost 2 bases at V and 7 bases at J; junction bases unmatched: 6. CDR3 sequence reads: CSVERGQGTGYTF. The CDR3 DNA follows: TGCAGCGTTGAAAGAGGACAGGGTACTGGCTACACCTTC.

This chain uses TRBV28 with TRBJ1-2, with D uncertain. Germline-derived CDR1 and CDR2 are MDHEN and SYDVKM. The CDR3 spans 18 residues. Trimming removed 1 base at V and 0 bases at J, with 18 bases between. The CDR3 nucleotides are TGTGCCAGCAGTTTATCAACGGCCGCGGACGGACCTAACTATGGCTACACCTTC. It codes for CASSLSTAADGPNYGYTF.

This chain uses TRBV21-1 with TRBJ2-1; the table assigns TRBD1, which was not confirmed against the DNA. TRBV21-1 is tagged as a pseudogene. CDR3 length equals 17 residues. As DNA, the CDR3 is TGTGCCAGCAGCAAACGTCCAGGGCGAAGGTCCTACAATGAGCAGTTCTTC. Translation gives CASSKRPGRRSYNEQFF.

The chain recombines TRBV28 with TRBJ1-5; D uncertain. V dropped 3 bases and J dropped 6 bases, with 21 bases sitting between them. The CDR3 runs to 17 residues. Germline lookup yields CDR1 MDHEN and CDR2 SYDVKM. In DNA, the CDR3 is TGTGCCAGCAGTTTGTCCAAGGGAACGAAACAATCTCAGCCCCAGCATTTT. Translating it yields CASSLSKGTKQSQPQHF.

V gene TRBV5-4 combines with J gene TRBJ1-2, with TRBD1 matching over 8 bases. The CDR3 consists of 15 residues. J gave up 4 bases and V 3 bases, and 8 bases lay outside the gene matches. Germline values: CDR1 SGHNT, CDR2 YYREEE (reference sequence). CDR3 amino acids: CASSWLQGGGYGYTF. In DNA, the CDR3 is TGTGCCAGCAGCTGGTTACAGGGGGGAGGCTATGGCTACACCTTC.

J is TRBJ2-4 and V is TRBV27, with 8 bases matching TRBD1. The CDR3 spans 16 residues. CDR1 and CDR2 (germline): MNHEY, SMNVEV (reference sequence). With 5 bases clipped from V and 3 bases from J, the junction kept 9 bases outside the gene matches. The CDR3 here is CASSRISTGGKNIQYF. The CDR3 DNA sequence: TGTGCCAGCAGTCGCATCTCCACAGGGGGCAAAAACATTCAGTACTTC.

The chain couples TRBV5-5 to TRBJ2-7, with TRBD1 matching over 9 bases. There are 15 residues in the CDR3. V shed 4 bases and J 9 bases; nucleotides not matched to a gene: 14. Per germline, CDR1 SGHKS and CDR2 YYEKEE (reference sequence). This CDR3 reads CASSLPGTGKTGQYF. The CDR3 nucleotides read TGTGCCAGCAGCCTCCCGGGGACAGGGAAGACAGGGCAGTACTTC.

Of note for this clone: This sample also contains other DNA sequences that code for the same CDR3. The chain links TRBV5-4 to TRBJ1-1, with TRBD1 as a possible D gene (5 bases). CDR1 and CDR2 (germline): SGHNT, YYREEE (reference sequence). This CDR3 has 13 residues. Trimming removed 4 bases at V and 1 base at J, with 8 bases between. The CDR3, as DNA: TGTGCCAGCAGCCCCAGGGCGAACACTGAAGCTTTCTTT. Protein: CASSPRANTEAFF.